These 21 T cell receptor beta chains came from one sample sequenced in a study of blood T cell repertoires in COVID-19. Assay: immunoSEQ multiplex PCR; the TCRdb copy retains only in-frame clones and omits some. The sample lists 250,000 to 300,000 clones; roughly 86% were seen once. The sequenced sample consisted of PBMCs or T cells enriched from blood (not recorded which). Every receptor here comes from a woman aged 55 to 70 who had recovered from COVID-19.

The genes are TRBV7-8 and TRBJ1-1, with D tentatively TRBD1 (5 bases). Germline V gives CDR1 SGHVS, CDR2 FQNEAQ. Trimming stripped 3 bases from V and 2 bases from J, with 10 bases between. The CDR3 runs to 14 residues. For the CDR3, the DNA is TGTGCCAGCAGCTTCTGGGGCGGAAACACTGAAGCTTTCTTT. Its protein product is CASSFWGGNTEAFF.

The genes are TRBV6-5 and TRBJ2-7; 8 bases are a match to TRBD2. After removal of 0 bases from V and 3 bases from J, the junction contained 1 base not matched to a gene. The V gene's germline CDR1 is MNHEY and CDR2 SVGAGI. This CDR3 region has 14 residues. CDR3 loop: CASSYSGLVYEQYF. The CDR3 nucleotides are TGTGCCAGCAGTTACTCGGGACTAGTCTACGAGCAGTACTTC.

This chain uses TRBV5-1 with TRBJ2-2; the match to TRBD1 covers 7 bases. This CDR3 comprises 15 residues. Germline V CDR1 and CDR2: SGHRS, YFSETQ. The J segment lost 3 bases and the V segment lost 0 bases, leaving 2 bases of the junction unmatched. CDR3 bases: TGCGCCAGCAGCTTGGACAGGGGCGACACCGGGGAGCTGTTTTTT. It encodes CASSLDRGDTGELFF.

This chain uses TRBV4-2 with TRBJ2-1, with no clear D. Germline V gives CDR1 LGHNA, CDR2 YNFKEQ. CDR3 size: 14 residues. V was clipped by 0 bases and J by 6 bases, with 9 bases between them. CDR3 bases: TGTGCCAGCAGCCAAGACTCCCGTCTCAATGAGCAGTTCTTC. This translates into CASSQDSRLNEQFF.

The J gene is TRBJ1-5, the V gene TRBV7-2; D gene ambiguous. CDR3 length: 15 residues. CDR1 is SGHTA and CDR2 is FQGNSA in the germline V gene. V dropped 1 base and J dropped 1 base, with 8 bases sitting between them. The CDR3, as DNA: TGTGCCAGCAGCTTAGATTCCGGGAGCAATCAGCCCCAGCATTTT. Its translation: CASSLDSGSNQPQHF.

This rearrangement joins TRBV11-3 to TRBJ1-1; TRBD1 matches 7 bases. This CDR3 comprises 14 residues. In germline, CDR1 is SGHNT, CDR2 YENEEA. V lost 1 base and J lost 1; bases outside the gene matches: 0. CDR3 nucleotide sequence: TGTGCCAGCAGCTTAGGACAGGGGAACACTGAAGCTTTCTTT. Translation: CASSLGQGNTEAFF.

This chain uses TRBV11-3 with TRBJ2-1, with D maybe TRBD2 (5 bases). CDR1 and CDR2 from the germline V gene are SGHNT and YENEEA. Trimming removed 5 bases from V and 15 bases from J, with 17 bases in between. The CDR3 loop spans 12 amino acids. The CDR3 DNA reads as TGTGCCAGCAGCACGAGGACGACGGGATCGTTCTTC. Residues: CASSTRTTGSFF.

The chain links TRBV28 to TRBJ2-2, with a tentative D call TRBD1 (5 bases). Germline loops: CDR1 MDHEN, CDR2 SYDVKM. V was shortened by 2 bases and J by 5 bases, with 12 bases between the two germline ends. The CDR3 runs 15 residues. The CDR3 loop is CASSLPQGRTGELFF. Here the CDR3 DNA reads TGTGCCAGCAGTTTACCGCAGGGTAGAACCGGGGAGCTGTTTTTT.

This clone was found once. This rearrangement joins TRBV5-6 to TRBJ1-1; D ambiguous. CDR3 size: 14 residues. Trimming stripped 1 base from V and 3 bases from J, with 10 bases between. Germline assignment: CDR1 SGHDT and CDR2 YYEEEE. CDR3 amino acids: CASSLFSRDTEAFF. In nucleotides, the CDR3 is TGTGCCAGCAGCTTGTTCTCGAGGGACACTGAAGCTTTCTTT.

This chain joins TRBV24-1 and TRBJ2-3; no firm D call. The V gene lost 5 bases and the J gene lost 3 bases, with 11 bases spanning the gap. CDR3 length: 14 amino acids. Germline loops: CDR1 KGHDR, CDR2 SFDVKD. DNA of the CDR3: TGTGCCACCAGTGTCTCAGAAAGAACAGATACGCAGTATTTT. This codes for CATSVSERTDTQYF.

The chain joins TRBV6-5 to TRBJ2-7, with 10 bases fitting TRBD2. Germline values: CDR1 MNHEY, CDR2 SVGAGI. Trimming at V came to 6 bases and at J to 6 bases, leaving 5 bases not matched to a gene. The CDR3 is 13 residues long. The CDR3 nucleotides read TGTGCCAGCAGCGCAGCGGGAGGGTCCGAGCAGTACTTC. It codes for CASSAAGGSEQYF.

The genes are TRBV21-1 and TRBJ2-7; TRBD2 is the table's D call and was not checked against the DNA. TRBV21-1 is a pseudogene locus. The CDR3 length is 12 residues. The CDR3 protein is CASSKVSYEQYF. Here the CDR3 DNA reads TGTGCCAGCAGCAAAGTTAGCTACGAGCAGTACTTC.

The genes are TRBV29-1 and TRBJ1-1; D not resolved. V shed 5 bases and J shed 0 bases, with 13 bases lying between them. Germline V gene data show CDR1 as SQVTM and CDR2 as ANQGSEA. The CDR3 extends over 14 amino acids. DNA of the CDR3: TGCAGCGTTTCTAAGTACGGTATGAACACTGAAGCTTTCTTT. It is translated as CSVSKYGMNTEAFF.

V gene TRBV7-9 combines with J gene TRBJ2-7; the D gene is possibly TRBD1 (6 bases). CDR1 is SEHNR and CDR2 is FQNEAQ in the germline V gene (reference sequence). Trimming removed 6 bases from V and 2 bases from J, with 17 bases in between. This CDR3 is 15 amino acids long. CDR3 amino acids: CASSRRDTATYEQYF. For the CDR3, the DNA is TGTGCCAGCAGTCGCCGGGACACGGCAACCTACGAGCAGTACTTC. The full variable domain, with the rest looked up from reference TRBV7-9 and TRBJ2-7, is DTGVSQNPRHKITKRGQNVTFRCDPISEHNRLYWYRQTLGQGPEFLTYFQNEAQLEKSRLLSDRFSAERPKGSFSTLEIQRTEQGDSAMYLCASSRRDTATYEQYFGPGTRLTVT.

The CDR3 loop is CASSLRTRGTEAFF. CDR3 nucleotide sequence: TGTGCCAGCAGCCTTAGGACCCGGGGTACTGAAGCTTTCTTT. The chain couples TRBV14 to TRBJ1-1; no reliable D call. V dropped 4 bases and J dropped 5 bases, with 14 bases sitting between them. Germline values: CDR1 SGHDN, CDR2 FVKESK. This CDR3 has 14 residues.

This chain joins TRBV18 and TRBJ1-2, with D hard to call. The ends were cut back, 2 bases at V and 2 bases at J, with 9 bases in the middle. The CDR3 extends over 14 amino acids. Germline assignment: CDR1 KGHSH and CDR2 LQKENI. CDR3 nucleotides: TGTGCCAGCTCACCATACGGGGAGAACTATGGCTACACCTTC. It specifies CASSPYGENYGYTF.

V usage is TRBV10-2 and J usage is TRBJ1-4; 8 nucleotides line up with TRBD1. Germline V gene data show CDR1 as WSHSY and CDR2 as SAAADI. CDR3 size: 15 residues. Trimming at V came to 1 base and at J to 5 bases, leaving 3 bases not matched to a gene. CDR3 residues: CASSEWYRGNEKLFF. Written as DNA, the CDR3 is TGCGCCAGCAGTGAGTGGTACAGGGGGAATGAAAAACTGTTTTTT.

The V gene is TRBV6-2 or TRBV6-3, the J gene TRBJ2-7, with D hard to call. Germline V gives CDR1 MNHEY, CDR2 SVGEGT. The CDR3 totals 13 residues. With 5 bases removed from V and 3 bases from J, the gap between germline ends came to 11 bases. This CDR3 is CASSPRLYYEQYF. The CDR3 bases are TGTGCCAGCAGTCCCCGACTGTACTACGAGCAGTACTTC.

The rearrangement uses TRBV11-3 and TRBJ1-3; D remains ambiguous. CDR1 and CDR2 (germline): SGHNT, YENEEA. V gave up 5 bases and J gave up 2 bases, with 10 bases separating them. The CDR3 is made up of 14 amino acids. CDR3 in DNA: TGTGCCAGCAGCCCCGCGGAGGCTGGAAACACCATATATTTT. Translation: CASSPAEAGNTIYF.

V is TRBV18 and J is TRBJ2-5, with 11 nucleotides matching TRBD1. With 5 bases clipped from V and 4 bases from J, the junction kept 6 bases outside the gene matches. The CDR3 runs to 15 residues. The germline gives CDR1 KGHSH, CDR2 LQKENI. CDR3 sequence: CASSSGTGGGETQYF. CDR3 sequence (DNA): TGTGCCAGCTCATCCGGGACAGGGGGTGGAGAGACCCAGTACTTC. The whole variable domain, filled in from reference TRBV18 and TRBJ2-5, reads NAGVMQNPRHLVRRRGQEARLRCSPMKGHSHVYWYRQLPEEGLKFMVYLQKENIIDESGMPKERFSAEFPKEGPSILRIQQVVRGDSAAYFCASSSGTGGGETQYFGPGTRLLVL.

This clone appeared a few times. V is TRBV20-1 and J is TRBJ1-2, with D possibly matching TRBD1 (5 bases). The ends were cut back, 3 bases at V and 8 bases at J, with 10 bases in the middle. This CDR3 spans 11 amino acids. Per germline, CDR1 DFQATT and CDR2 SNEGSKA (reference sequence). CDR3 nucleotides: TGCAGTGCTAGGACAGAAGGAGGCTACACCTTC. It specifies CSARTEGGYTF.